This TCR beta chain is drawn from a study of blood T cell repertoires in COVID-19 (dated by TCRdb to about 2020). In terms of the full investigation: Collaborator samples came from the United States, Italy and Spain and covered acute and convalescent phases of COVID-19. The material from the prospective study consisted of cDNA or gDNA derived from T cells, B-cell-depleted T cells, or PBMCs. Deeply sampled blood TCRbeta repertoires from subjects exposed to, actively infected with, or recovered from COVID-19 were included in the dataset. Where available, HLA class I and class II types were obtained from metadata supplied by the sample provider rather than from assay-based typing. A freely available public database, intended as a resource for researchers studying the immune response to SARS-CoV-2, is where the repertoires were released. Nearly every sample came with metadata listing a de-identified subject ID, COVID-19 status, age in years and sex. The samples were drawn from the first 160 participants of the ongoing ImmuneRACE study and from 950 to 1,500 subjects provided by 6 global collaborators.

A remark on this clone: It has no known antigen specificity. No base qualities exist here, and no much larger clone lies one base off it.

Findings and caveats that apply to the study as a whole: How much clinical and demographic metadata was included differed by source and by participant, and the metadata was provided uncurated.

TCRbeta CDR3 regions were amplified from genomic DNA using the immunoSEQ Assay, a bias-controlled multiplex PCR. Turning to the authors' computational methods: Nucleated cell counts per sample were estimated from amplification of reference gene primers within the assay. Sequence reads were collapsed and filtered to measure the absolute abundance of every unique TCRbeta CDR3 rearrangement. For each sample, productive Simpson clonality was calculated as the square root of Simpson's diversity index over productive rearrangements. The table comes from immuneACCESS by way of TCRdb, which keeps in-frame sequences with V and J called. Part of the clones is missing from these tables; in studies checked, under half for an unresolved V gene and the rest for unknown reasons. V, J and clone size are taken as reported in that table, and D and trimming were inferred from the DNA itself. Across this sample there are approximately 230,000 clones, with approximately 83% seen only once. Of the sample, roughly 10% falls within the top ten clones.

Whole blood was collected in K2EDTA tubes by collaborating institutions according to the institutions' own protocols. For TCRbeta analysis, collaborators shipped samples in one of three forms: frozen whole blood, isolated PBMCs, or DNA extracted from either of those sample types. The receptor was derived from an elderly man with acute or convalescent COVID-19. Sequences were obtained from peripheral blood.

The nucleotide sequence is TGTGCCAGTAGTACGGAGGACTATGGCTACACCTTC. Its amino acids are CASSTEDYGYTF. The rearrangement joined TRBV19 to TRBJ1-2, with the D gene uncertain. V is reduced by 4 bases and J by 3 bases, leaving a spacing of 6 bases between them. CDR1 and CDR2 (LNHDA, SQIVND) derive from the germline V gene (reference sequence). The CDR3 contains 12 residues, cysteine and phenylalanine counted. Kept here is only the CDR3 DNA, which spans 36 bases and is read in frame from base 1.